These T cell receptor beta chains were read from a single sample in a study of OX40 agonist ivuxolimab in advanced cancers. Sequencing was performed with immunoSEQ multiplex PCR; in TCRdb, only in-frame clones are kept and a portion is missing. The repertoire holds about 25,000 clones, 80% to 90% seen once, with 35% to 50% in the top ten. This sample comprised CD4+ or CD8+ T cells sorted from blood, obtained in a trial of the OX40 agonist ivuxolimab. Source of these receptors: an adult with an advanced solid tumor such as melanoma, head and neck, liver or kidney cancer. CDR3s leave out the opening cysteine and the closing phenylalanine or tryptophan. Fields, in order: V gene, J gene, CDR3 protein.

V gene: TRBV6-5
J gene: TRBJ2-1
CDR3 protein: ASSNRAPNEQF

V gene: TRBV5-6
J gene: TRBJ1-1
CDR3 protein: ASSSGGSPEAF

V gene: TRBV2
J gene: TRBJ2-1
CDR3 protein: ASSLTGGNEQF

V gene: TRBV6-5
J gene: TRBJ2-7
CDR3 protein: ASSPDGYEQY

V gene: TRBV30
J gene: TRBJ1-1
CDR3 protein: AWSGGANAEAF

V gene: TRBV29-1
J gene: TRBJ2-2
CDR3 protein: SVEMYGSGTGELF

V gene: TRBV6-5
J gene: TRBJ2-7
CDR3 protein: ASSYSYGEINEQY

V gene: TRBV7-2
J gene: TRBJ2-7
CDR3 protein: ASSLRQGGTYEQY

V gene: TRBV19
J gene: TRBJ2-3
CDR3 protein: ASSIGGTDTQY

V gene: TRBV19
J gene: TRBJ1-2
CDR3 protein: ASSIDRVDGYT

V gene: TRBV15
J gene: TRBJ2-3
CDR3 protein: ATSRGAGGTDTQY

V gene: TRBV28
J gene: TRBJ2-5
CDR3 protein: ASSLTSGRAIGQETQY

V gene: TRBV30
J gene: TRBJ1-1
CDR3 protein: AWSPVATEAF

V gene: TRBV27
J gene: TRBJ2-7
CDR3 protein: ASSHGQGYEQY

V gene: TRBV4-1
J gene: TRBJ1-5
CDR3 protein: ASSQDAAGARQPQH

V gene: TRBV6-5
J gene: TRBJ2-3
CDR3 protein: ASSPGRDGDTQY

V gene: TRBV5-8
J gene: .
CDR3 protein: ASSTGSYEQY

V gene: TRBV10-1
J gene: TRBJ2-1
CDR3 protein: ASSLTGTRFDNEQF

V gene: TRBV7-7
J gene: TRBJ1-1
CDR3 protein: ASSLAGVTTEAF

V gene: TRBV27
J gene: TRBJ1-5
CDR3 protein: ASRGDSLGSNQPQH

V gene: TRBV5-5
J gene: TRBJ1-1
CDR3 protein: ASSYRGTMNTEAF

V gene: TRBV11-2
J gene: TRBJ2-7
CDR3 protein: ASSSPRDRVGYEQY

V gene: TRBV2
J gene: TRBJ2-5
CDR3 protein: ASSEGQFVETQY

V gene: TRBV9
J gene: TRBJ2-7
CDR3 protein: ASSSPGTSGNGEQY

V gene: TRBV5-4
J gene: TRBJ2-1
CDR3 protein: ASSDSLGQGYNEQF

V gene: TRBV29-1
J gene: TRBJ1-2
CDR3 protein: SVEDPHSKEEDGYT

V gene: TRBV19
J gene: TRBJ2-2
CDR3 protein: ASQGSGELF

V gene: TRBV27
J gene: TRBJ2-5
CDR3 protein: ASRRQSLSDGLGTQY

V gene: TRBV4-1
J gene: TRBJ2-7
CDR3 protein: ASSQTQGYEQY

V gene: TRBV6-4
J gene: TRBJ2-7
CDR3 protein: ASSYSVGGLDEQY